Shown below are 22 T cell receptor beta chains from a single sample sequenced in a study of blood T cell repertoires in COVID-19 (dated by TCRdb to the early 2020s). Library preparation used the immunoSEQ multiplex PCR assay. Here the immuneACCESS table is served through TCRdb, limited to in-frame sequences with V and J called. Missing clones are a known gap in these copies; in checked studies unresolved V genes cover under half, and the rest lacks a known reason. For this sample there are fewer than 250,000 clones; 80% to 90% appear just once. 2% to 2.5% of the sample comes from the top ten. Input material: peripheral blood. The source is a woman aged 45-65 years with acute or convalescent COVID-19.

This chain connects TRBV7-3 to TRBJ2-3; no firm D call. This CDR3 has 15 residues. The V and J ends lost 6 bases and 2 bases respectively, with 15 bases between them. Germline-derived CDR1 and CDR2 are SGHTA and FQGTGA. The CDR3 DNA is TGTGCCAGCAGTAGAGAGTCGCGTAACACAGATACGCAGTATTTT. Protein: CASSRESRNTDTQYF.

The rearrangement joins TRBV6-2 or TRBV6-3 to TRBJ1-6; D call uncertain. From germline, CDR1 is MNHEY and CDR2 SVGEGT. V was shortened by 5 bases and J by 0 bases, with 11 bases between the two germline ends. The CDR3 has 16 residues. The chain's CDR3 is CASSLMESSYNSPLHF. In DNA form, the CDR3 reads TGTGCCAGCAGTCTCATGGAGAGCTCCTATAATTCACCCCTCCACTTT.

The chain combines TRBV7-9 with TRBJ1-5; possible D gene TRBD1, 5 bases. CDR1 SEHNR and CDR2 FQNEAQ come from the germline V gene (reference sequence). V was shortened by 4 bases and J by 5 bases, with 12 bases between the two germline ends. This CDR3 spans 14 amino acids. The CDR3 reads CASSSFDSYQPQHF. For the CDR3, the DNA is TGTGCCAGCAGCTCCTTCGACAGCTATCAGCCCCAGCATTTT.

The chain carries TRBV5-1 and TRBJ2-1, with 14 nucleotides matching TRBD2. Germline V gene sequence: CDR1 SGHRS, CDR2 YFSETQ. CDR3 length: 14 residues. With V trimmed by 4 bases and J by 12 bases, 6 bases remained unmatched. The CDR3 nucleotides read TGCGCCAGCAGCCAGGGGACTAGCGGGGGATTGCAGTTCTTC. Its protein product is CASSQGTSGGLQFF.

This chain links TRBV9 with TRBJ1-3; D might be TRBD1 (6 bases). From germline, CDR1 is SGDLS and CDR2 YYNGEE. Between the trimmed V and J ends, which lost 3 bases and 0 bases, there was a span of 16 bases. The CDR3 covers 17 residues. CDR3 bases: TGTGCCAGCAGCGCGACAGGCGAGCCTTTCTCTGGAAACACCATATATTTT. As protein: CASSATGEPFSGNTIYF.

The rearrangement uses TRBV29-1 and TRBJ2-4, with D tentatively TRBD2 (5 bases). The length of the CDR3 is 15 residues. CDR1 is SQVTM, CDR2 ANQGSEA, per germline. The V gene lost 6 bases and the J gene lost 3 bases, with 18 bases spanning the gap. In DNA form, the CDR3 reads TGCAGCGTAACTCCGGGGAGTTTAAGCAAAAACATTCAGTACTTC. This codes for CSVTPGSLSKNIQYF.

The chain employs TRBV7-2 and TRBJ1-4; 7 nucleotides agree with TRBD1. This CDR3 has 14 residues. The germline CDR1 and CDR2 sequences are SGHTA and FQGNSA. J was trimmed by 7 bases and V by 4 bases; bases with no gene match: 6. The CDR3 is CASSSDRLTEKLFF. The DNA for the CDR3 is TGTGCCAGCAGCTCGGACAGGCTAACTGAAAAACTGTTTTTT.

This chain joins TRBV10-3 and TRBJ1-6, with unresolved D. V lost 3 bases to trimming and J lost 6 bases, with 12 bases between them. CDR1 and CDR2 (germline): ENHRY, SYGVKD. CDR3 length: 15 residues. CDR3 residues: CAISDQPVSNSPLHF. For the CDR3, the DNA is TGTGCCATCAGTGATCAACCGGTTTCTAATTCACCCCTCCACTTT.

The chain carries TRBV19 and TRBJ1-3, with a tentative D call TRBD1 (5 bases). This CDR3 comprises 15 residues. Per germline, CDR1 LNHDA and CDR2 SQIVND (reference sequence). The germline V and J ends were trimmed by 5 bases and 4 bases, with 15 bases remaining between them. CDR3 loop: CASSPEDNAGNTIYF. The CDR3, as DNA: TGTGCCAGTAGTCCCGAGGACAATGCCGGAAACACCATATATTTT.

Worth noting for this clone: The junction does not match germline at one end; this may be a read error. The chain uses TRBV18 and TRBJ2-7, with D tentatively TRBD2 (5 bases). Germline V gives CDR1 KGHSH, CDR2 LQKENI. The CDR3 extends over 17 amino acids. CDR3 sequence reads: CASSPPTTDYYAYEQYF. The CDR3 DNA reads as TGTGCCAGCTCCCCACCTACCACCGACTACTATGCCTACGAGCAGTACTTC.

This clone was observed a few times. CDR3 DNA sequence: TGTGCCAGCAGCTTAACGACAGGGGCGCCCTACGAGCAGTACTTC. Protein: CASSLTTGAPYEQYF. V and J are TRBV7-9 and TRBJ2-7, with 8 bases identical to TRBD1. Germline trimming cut 2 bases from V and 2 bases from J; bases unmatched to any gene: 5. The CDR3 extends over 15 amino acids. Per germline, CDR1 SEHNR and CDR2 FQNEAQ (reference sequence).

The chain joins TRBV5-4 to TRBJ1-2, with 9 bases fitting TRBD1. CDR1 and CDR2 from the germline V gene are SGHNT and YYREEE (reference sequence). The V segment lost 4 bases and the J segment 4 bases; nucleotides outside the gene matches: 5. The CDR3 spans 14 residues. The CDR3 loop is CASSGDREVYGYTF. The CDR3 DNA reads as TGTGCCAGCAGCGGGGACAGGGAGGTCTATGGCTACACCTTC.

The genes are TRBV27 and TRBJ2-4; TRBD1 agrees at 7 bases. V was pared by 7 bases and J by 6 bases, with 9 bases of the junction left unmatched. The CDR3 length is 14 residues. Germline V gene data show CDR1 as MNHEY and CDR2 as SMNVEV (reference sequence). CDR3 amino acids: CASKDTGAGNIQYF. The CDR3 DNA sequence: TGTGCCAGCAAGGACACAGGGGCGGGAAACATTCAGTACTTC.

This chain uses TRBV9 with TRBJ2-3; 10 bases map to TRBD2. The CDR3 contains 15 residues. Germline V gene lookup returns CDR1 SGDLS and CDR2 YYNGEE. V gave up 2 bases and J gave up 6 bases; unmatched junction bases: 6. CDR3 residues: CASSVGLAGEDTQYF. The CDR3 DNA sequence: TGTGCCAGCAGCGTGGGGCTAGCGGGAGAGGATACGCAGTATTTT.

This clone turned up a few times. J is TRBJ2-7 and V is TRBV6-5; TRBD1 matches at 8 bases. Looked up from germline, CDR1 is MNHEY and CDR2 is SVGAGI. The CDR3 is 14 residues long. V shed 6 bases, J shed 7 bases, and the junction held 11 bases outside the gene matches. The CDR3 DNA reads TGTGCCAGCAGGCCAGGGGGCTCGACGTGGGAGCAGTACTTC. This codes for CASRPGGSTWEQYF.

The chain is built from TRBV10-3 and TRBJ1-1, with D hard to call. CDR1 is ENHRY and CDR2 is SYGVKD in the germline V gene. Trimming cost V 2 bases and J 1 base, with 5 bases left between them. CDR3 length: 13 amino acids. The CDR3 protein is CAISEEGNTEAFF. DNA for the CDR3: TGTGCCATCAGTGAGGAGGGGAACACTGAAGCTTTCTTT.

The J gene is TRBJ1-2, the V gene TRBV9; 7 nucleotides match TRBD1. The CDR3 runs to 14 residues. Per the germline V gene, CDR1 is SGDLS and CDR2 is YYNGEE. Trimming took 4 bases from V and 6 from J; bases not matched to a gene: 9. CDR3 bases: TGTGCCAGCAGCCCCCGACAGGGAATCAATGGCTACACCTTC. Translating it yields CASSPRQGINGYTF.

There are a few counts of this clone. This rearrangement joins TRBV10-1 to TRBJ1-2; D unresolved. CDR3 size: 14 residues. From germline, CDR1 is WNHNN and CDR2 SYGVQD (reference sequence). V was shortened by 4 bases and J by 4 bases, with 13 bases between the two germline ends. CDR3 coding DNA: TGCGCCAGCAGTGCCACCCGAGCCGGCTATGGCTACACCTTC. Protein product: CASSATRAGYGYTF.

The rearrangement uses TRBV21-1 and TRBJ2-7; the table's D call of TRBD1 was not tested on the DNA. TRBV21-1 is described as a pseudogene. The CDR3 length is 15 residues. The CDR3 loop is CASRTQGLGIYEQYF. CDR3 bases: TGTGCCAGCAGGACACAGGGATTAGGAATCTACGAGCAGTACTTC.

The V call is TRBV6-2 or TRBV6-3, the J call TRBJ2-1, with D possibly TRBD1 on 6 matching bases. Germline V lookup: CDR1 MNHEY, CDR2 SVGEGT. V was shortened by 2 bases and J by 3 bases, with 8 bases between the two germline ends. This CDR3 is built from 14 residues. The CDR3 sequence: CASSYRTDYNEQFF. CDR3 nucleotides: TGTGCCAGCAGTTACAGGACAGACTACAATGAGCAGTTCTTC.

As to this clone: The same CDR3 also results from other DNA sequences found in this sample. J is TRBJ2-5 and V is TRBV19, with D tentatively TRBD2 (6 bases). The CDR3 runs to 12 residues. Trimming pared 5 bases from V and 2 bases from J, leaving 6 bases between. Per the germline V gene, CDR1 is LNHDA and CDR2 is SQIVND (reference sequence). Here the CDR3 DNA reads TGTGCCAGTAGTCGGGAGCAAGAGACCCAGTACTTC. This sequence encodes CASSREQETQYF.

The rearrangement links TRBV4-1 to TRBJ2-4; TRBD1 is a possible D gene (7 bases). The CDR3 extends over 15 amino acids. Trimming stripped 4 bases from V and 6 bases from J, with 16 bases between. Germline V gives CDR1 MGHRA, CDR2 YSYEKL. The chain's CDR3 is CASSPSQQGGNIQYF. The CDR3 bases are TGCGCCAGCAGCCCCTCTCAGCAGGGGGGAAACATTCAGTACTTC.